This entry concerns a single T cell receptor (beta chain). V was trimmed by 5 bases and J by 0 bases, leaving 7 bases between them. CDR1 is MNHNY, CDR2 SVGAGI, per germline (reference sequence). CDR3 length equals 14 residues. Participant ages covered roughly 18 to 89 years across about 25 US areas. This specimen comes from a study of blood T cell repertoires in COVID-19. Study background: The samples span acute and convalescent COVID-19 from the United States, Italy and Spain. In each case, the material was cDNA or gDNA derived from T cells, B-cell-depleted T cells, or PBMCs.

The table came from immunoSEQ multiplex PCR; TCRdb's copy has only in-frame clones and leaves some out. The sample records some 210,000 clones, about 86% being singletons. The sequenced sample was PBMCs or T cells enriched from blood (not recorded which). This receptor was identified in a woman in her forties or fifties with acute COVID-19. The chain carries TRBV6-6 and TRBJ1-4; D not certain. CDR3 residues: CASSESSTNEKLFF. CDR3 sequence (DNA): TGTGCCAGCAGTGAGTCCTCAACTAATGAAAAACTGTTTTTT.